Listed below are T cell receptor beta chains from one sample, sequenced in a study of Ad26.COV2.S vaccination and SARS-CoV-2 variants. TCRdb's copy holds only in-frame clones and misses some; the assay was immunoSEQ multiplex PCR. The sample carries around 320,000 clones, approximately 86% recorded once. Specimen: peripheral blood, collected in a trial of Ad26.COV2.S vaccine versus placebo. These receptors came from a person between 18 and 65 years old who received the Ad26.COV2.S COVID-19 vaccine or a placebo. CDR3s include the opening cysteine and the closing phenylalanine or tryptophan. The D gene is left open where the match is weak. Not all rows give a size; the values are once, few, many and, for expanded clones, a class.

J gene	D gene	V gene	clone size	CDR3 DNA	CDR3 protein
TRBJ1-5	TRBD1	TRBV19	-	TGTGCCAGTAGCCCTCGGGACAGGGTTAACAGCAATCAGCCCCAGCATTTT	CASSPRDRVNSNQPQHF
TRBJ2-3	-	TRBV20-1	once	TGCAGTGCTCGACTAACAGATACGCAGTATTTT	CSARLTDTQYF
TRBJ1-2	-	TRBV19	-	TGTGCCAGTAGCAAAGTCGCTCAGGCCCACTATGGCTACACCTTC	CASSKVAQAHYGYTF
TRBJ1-2	-	TRBV6-6	-	TGTGCCAGCAGTTACGAGGGGTCATTCTATGGCTACACCTTC	CASSYEGSFYGYTF
TRBJ2-3	-	TRBV4-1	-	TGCGCCAGCAGCCAAGATGGCGTAGATACGCAGTATTTT	CASSQDGVDTQYF
TRBJ1-1	-	TRBV2	-	TGTGCCAGCAATTTCTTAGGGGGGAGGAACACTGAAGCTTTCTTT	CASNFLGGRNTEAFF
TRBJ2-3	TRBD1	TRBV9	-	TGTGCCAGCAGCGCCCGGGACAGGGGAACAGATACGCAGTATTTT	CASSARDRGTDTQYF
TRBJ2-7	-	TRBV7-8	-	TGTGCCAGCAGCTTAGGTGGGACTCGATCCTACGAGCAGTACTTC	CASSLGGTRSYEQYF
TRBJ2-1	TRBD2	TRBV30	-	TGTGCCTGGAGTGTAGTCATAGCGGGGGGGACTGAGCAGTTCTTC	CAWSVVIAGGTEQFF
TRBJ2-3	-	TRBV7-3	-	TGTGCCAGCAGCCGAGGGGGTTGGAGCGGCACAGATACGCAGTATTTT	CASSRGGWSGTDTQYF
TRBJ2-5	-	TRBV7-8	-	TGTGCCAGCAGCTTAGGCGGGGCCCTAGGTGTGACCCAGTACTTC	CASSLGGALGVTQYF
TRBJ2-7	TRBD1	TRBV30	-	TGTGCCTGGAGAGACAGGGGAACGGACGAGCAGTACTTC	CAWRDRGTDEQYF
TRBJ2-7	-	TRBV19	-	TGTGCCAGTAGTACGGTCCGGGGAAAAGAGCAGTACTTC	CASSTVRGKEQYF
TRBJ1-2	-	TRBV14	-	TGTGCCAGCAGCCTCCAGATAGACTATGGCTACACCTTC	CASSLQIDYGYTF
TRBJ2-7	-	TRBV11-2	-	TGTGCCAGCAGCCCCGCGGGCTTCCGGGACGGTACCTACGAGCAGTACTTC	CASSPAGFRDGTYEQYF
TRBJ1-2	-	TRBV18	-	TGTGCCAGCTCACCCAAGACAGGCCTTAACTATGGCTACACCTTC	CASSPKTGLNYGYTF
TRBJ1-6	TRBD1	TRBV13	-	TGTGCCAGCAGCTTGGGGGACAGAAATTCACCCCTCCACTTT	CASSLGDRNSPLHF
TRBJ2-7	-	TRBV20-1	-	TGCAGTGCTAGAGACAGCTACGAGCAGTACTTC	CSARDSYEQYF
TRBJ1-1	-	TRBV9	-	TGTGCCAGCAGCGTAGGGACAGCTGCCGAAGCTTTCTTT	CASSVGTAAEAFF
TRBJ2-2	TRBD1	TRBV18	-	TGTGCCAGCTCACCGTCGTATGACAGGGGGCATGGCGGGGAGCTGTTTTTT	CASSPSYDRGHGGELFF
TRBJ2-1	-	TRBV11-2	few	TGTGCCAGCAGCTTTGATTCCCGTGGGAAGCAGTTCTTC	CASSFDSRGKQFF
TRBJ1-3	-	TRBV6-6	-	TGTGCCAGCAGTTACGAATTGGTTGGAAACACCATATATTTT	CASSYELVGNTIYF
TRBJ2-7	TRBD1	TRBV6-6	-	TGTGCCAGCACCCGGACAGGCTCTTACGAGCAGTACTTC	CASTRTGSYEQYF
TRBJ1-6	-	TRBV19	-	TGTGCCAGTAGTATATCAAAGGGCATCGATTCACCCCTCCACTTT	CASSISKGIDSPLHF
TRBJ1-2	-	TRBV4-3	-	TGCGCCAGCAGCCAAGAGGGCAGGGGCGGCTACACCTTC	CASSQEGRGGYTF
TRBJ1-1	-	TRBV6-2/TRBV6-3	-	TGTGCCAGCAGTTACGGACCCACTGAAGCTTTCTTT	CASSYGPTEAFF
TRBJ1-4	TRBD1	TRBV5-1	-	TGCGCCAGCAGCTCGGGACAGGAGAATGAAAAACTGTTTTTT	CASSSGQENEKLFF
TRBJ1-2	-	TRBV18	-	TGTGCCAGCTCACCCACTCACCAGGGATCAAACTATGGCTACACCTTC	CASSPTHQGSNYGYTF
TRBJ1-3	TRBD1	TRBV7-6	-	TGTGCCAGCAGCTTAGGAGGGGGCCGACGCTCTGGAAACACCATATATTTT	CASSLGGGRRSGNTIYF
TRBJ2-1	-	TRBV5-6	-	TGTGCCAGCAGCTTTCGTGGGGCGTTCTACAATGAGCAGTTCTTC	CASSFRGAFYNEQFF
TRBJ2-3	TRBD2	TRBV4-3	-	TGCGCCAGCAGCCAAGATGGGGCGGGGGGGTCAGATACGCAGTATTTT	CASSQDGAGGSDTQYF
TRBJ2-7	TRBD1	TRBV4-2	-	TGTGCCAGCAGTCGACAGGGGGCGGTAGGCGAGCAGTACTTC	CASSRQGAVGEQYF
TRBJ1-2	-	TRBV7-9	-	TGTGCCAGCAGCAGCAGCGGAGGGCAGGGCTACACCTTC	CASSSSGGQGYTF
TRBJ2-3	TRBD2	TRBV5-6	-	TGTGCCAGCAGCTTGAGCGGGGGCCCCGCAGATACGCAGTATTTT	CASSLSGGPADTQYF
TRBJ2-1	TRBD2	TRBV2	-	TGTGCCAGCAGTGGAGGGACTAGCGGGGGGGCAAATGAGCAGTTCTTC	CASSGGTSGGANEQFF
TRBJ1-2	TRBD1	TRBV7-2	-	TGTGCCAGCAGCGCAGGGGGCGGCTACACCTTC	CASSAGGGYTF
TRBJ2-7	TRBD1	TRBV2	-	TGTGCCAGCAGTGAAGGCAGGGGGCCCTACGAGCAGTACTTC	CASSEGRGPYEQYF
TRBJ1-2	-	TRBV11-3	once	TGTGCCAGCAGCTTAAATAGAAAGGGGGATGGCTACACCTTC	CASSLNRKGDGYTF
TRBJ2-2	TRBD1	TRBV24-1	-	TGTCCCCCCCGCCCCCCCACGACAGGGGGGGATACCGGGGAGCTGTTTTTT	CPPRPPTTGGDTGELFF
TRBJ1-1	-	TRBV5-5	-	TGTGCCAGCATCCTCGGGCGTATGAACACTGAAGCTTTCTTT	CASILGRMNTEAFF
TRBJ2-2	-	TRBV9	-	TGTGCCAGCAGCTCAAGGACGATGACCGGGGAGCTGTTTTTT	CASSSRTMTGELFF
TRBJ1-1	-	TRBV2	-	TGTGCCAGCAGTGAAGGGGTTGGGGAGGACACTGAAGCTTTCTTT	CASSEGVGEDTEAFF
TRBJ2-7	-	TRBV3-1/TRBV3-2	-	TGTGCCAGCAGCCAAGATATCGGGTCCTCATCCTACGAGCAGTACTTC	CASSQDIGSSSYEQYF